The 25 T cell receptor beta chains below come from one sample, sequenced in a study of CD8 T cells in Susac syndrome (dated by TCRdb to the late 2010s). Preparation of the library involved the immunoSEQ multiplex PCR assay. RNA was extracted using the RNeasy kit, and about 0.5 to 1 ug of the RNA was reverse transcribed with random hexamers. The public sequencing data were trimmed at Q25 with fastp and processed into clonotypes with MiXCR by TCRdb, which kept only in-frame beta chains. Each record represents a unique CDR3 protein, reported with the most common genes and DNA among its rows. For this sample the table gives 150,000 or so distinct CDR3 sequences, of which more than 85% were detected only once. The ten biggest clones cover about 0.14% of the sample. The specimen sequenced was CD4+ T cells from PBMCs. These receptors came from a human donor with Susac syndrome.

This chain uses TRBV20-1 with TRBJ1-2, with D possibly being TRBD1 (6 bases). V dropped 7 bases and J dropped 3 bases, with 18 bases sitting between them. The germline gives CDR1 DFQATT, CDR2 SNEGSKA (reference sequence). The CDR3 is made up of 14 amino acids. CDR3 region: CSVKSGALDYGYTF. The CDR3 region has the DNA TGCAGTGTCAAGTCGGGGGCGCTTGACTATGGCTACACCTTC.

The V gene is TRBV20-1, the J gene TRBJ1-1; D gene uncertain. Trimming shortened V by 0 bases and J by 7 bases, and 9 bases separated the two germline ends. This CDR3 has 12 amino acids. From germline, CDR1 is DFQATT and CDR2 SNEGSKA (reference sequence). The CDR3 spells CSAREGWDEAFF. For the CDR3, the DNA is TGCAGTGCTAGAGAAGGGTGGGATGAAGCTTTCTTT.

This chain connects TRBV6-5 to TRBJ2-3; 11 nucleotides line up with TRBD1. Trimming at V came to 6 bases and at J to 4 bases, leaving 6 bases not matched to a gene. This CDR3 has 15 amino acids. In germline, CDR1 is MNHEY, CDR2 SVGAGI. The CDR3 loop is CASRPGTGGPDTQYF. In DNA, the CDR3 is TGTGCCAGCAGACCAGGGACAGGGGGACCAGATACGCAGTATTTT.

The chain combines TRBV28 with TRBJ2-6; D is unclear. The CDR3 runs to 13 residues. Looked up from germline, CDR1 is MDHEN and CDR2 is SYDVKM. Trimming removed 6 bases from V and 5 bases from J, with 8 bases in between. DNA for the CDR3: TGTGCCAGCAGCCTCCTCAGGGCCAACGTCCTGACTTTC. This sequence encodes CASSLLRANVLTF.

The V call is TRBV5-6, the J call TRBJ1-1; D not certain. CDR1 and CDR2 (germline): SGHDT, YYEEEE. CDR3 size: 12 residues. V lost 4 bases to trimming and J lost 2 bases, with 6 bases between them. The CDR3 here is CASSQPNTEAFF. The CDR3 DNA reads TGTGCCAGCAGCCAGCCAAACACTGAAGCTTTCTTT.

The chain employs TRBV29-1 and TRBJ1-2; no definite D call. V lost 0 bases and J lost 8, with 7 bases in between. Germline CDR1 SQVTM, CDR2 ANQGSEA. The CDR3 is made up of 11 amino acids. The CDR3 DNA follows: TGCAGCGTTGAAGACACAGAGGGCTACACCTTC. Amino acids: CSVEDTEGYTF.

This clonotype has a single count. CDR3 in DNA: TGCAGTGCTAGAGTCCTAGCGGGGTACTCCTACAATGAGCAGTTCTTC. Amino acids: CSARVLAGYSYNEQFF. The chain links TRBV20-1 to TRBJ2-1, with 9 bases identical to TRBD2. CDR3 length: 16 residues. Germline CDR1 and CDR2: DFQATT and SNEGSKA (reference sequence). The trim removed 1 base at V and 0 bases at J, leaving 4 bases unmatched.

The rearrangement uses TRBV20-1 and TRBJ1-6; unclear D gene. This CDR3 is built from 15 residues. Germline lookup yields CDR1 DFQATT and CDR2 SNEGSKA (reference sequence). The V gene lost 3 bases and the J gene lost 0 bases, with 9 bases spanning the gap. The CDR3 loop reads CSAREDSSYNSPLHF. CDR3 bases: TGCAGTGCTAGGGAGGATAGCTCCTATAATTCACCCCTCCACTTT.

The rearrangement uses TRBV18 and TRBJ1-6; D is unresolved. CDR3 size: 13 residues. Germline loops: CDR1 KGHSH, CDR2 LQKENI. Trimming pared 0 bases from V and 11 bases from J, leaving 8 bases between. The CDR3 is CASSPPGAAPLHF. CDR3 nucleotides: TGTGCCAGCTCACCACCGGGCGCGGCACCCCTCCACTTT.

The chain joins TRBV27 to TRBJ2-5, with D maybe TRBD2 (6 bases). CDR1 and CDR2 (germline): MNHEY, SMNVEV (reference sequence). V lost 6 bases and J lost 1, with 15 bases in between. This CDR3 comprises 15 residues. CDR3 DNA: TGTGCCAGCAGGGTGGGGGGAGGCTTCCAAGAGACCCAGTACTTC. The encoded protein is CASRVGGGFQETQYF.

The V gene is TRBV7-3, the J gene TRBJ2-3, with D unresolved. CDR1 and CDR2 from the germline V gene are SGHTA and FQGTGA. The CDR3 loop spans 13 amino acids. Trimming stripped 5 bases from V and 1 base from J, with 7 bases between. The CDR3, as DNA: TGTGCCAGCAGCCGGAGTCGCACAGATACGCAGTATTTT. Its translation: CASSRSRTDTQYF.

The genes are TRBV30 and TRBJ2-7, with D perhaps matching TRBD2 (5 bases). The germline CDR1 and CDR2 sequences are GTSNPN and SVGIG (reference sequence). Trimming pared 8 bases from V and 3 bases from J, leaving 11 bases between. The CDR3 is 11 residues long. The CDR3 loop reads CALGGLYEQYF. The CDR3 DNA reads as TGTGCCCTCGGAGGACTCTACGAGCAGTACTTC.

Only one count was recorded for this clonotype. The chain is built from TRBV9 and TRBJ1-4; TRBD1 agrees at 9 bases. V dropped 0 bases and J dropped 7; count of bases not matched to a gene: 4. Germline V gene data show CDR1 as SGDLS and CDR2 as YYNGEE. The CDR3 loop spans 15 amino acids. In nucleotides, the CDR3 is TGTGCCAGCAGCGTAGGACAGGGGGTTGTTGAAAAACTGTTTTTT. This codes for CASSVGQGVVEKLFF.

The chain carries TRBV4-1 and TRBJ1-1; tentative D call: TRBD1 (6 bases). V dropped 2 bases and J dropped 1 base, with 11 bases sitting between them. The CDR3 totals 15 residues. Germline loops: CDR1 MGHRA, CDR2 YSYEKL. Here the CDR3 reads CASSQLLGANTEAFF. In nucleotides, the CDR3 is TGCGCCAGCAGCCAACTTCTGGGGGCGAACACTGAAGCTTTCTTT.

The CDR3 spells CASSISGYNEQFF. CDR3 nucleotide sequence: TGTGCCAGTAGTATTAGCGGCTACAATGAGCAGTTCTTC. The rearrangement links TRBV19 to TRBJ2-1; possible D gene TRBD2, 6 bases. The CDR3 is 13 amino acids. V dropped 3 bases and J dropped 3 bases, with 6 bases sitting between them. Germline assignment: CDR1 LNHDA and CDR2 SQIVND (reference sequence).

This CDR3 reads CNTLGTERPTDTQYF. In nucleotides, the CDR3 is TGCAACACGCTGGGGACCGAACGGCCCACAGATACGCAGTATTTT. The J gene is TRBJ2-3, the V gene TRBV29-1; D assignment may be TRBD1 or TRBD2 (5 bases each). Germline V CDR1 and CDR2: SQVTM, ANQGSEA. The CDR3 extends over 15 amino acids.

The rearrangement links TRBV6-5 to TRBJ2-7; the match to TRBD2 covers 8 bases. The J segment lost 3 bases and the V segment lost 9 bases, leaving 13 bases of the junction unmatched. This CDR3 has 15 residues. Germline V lookup: CDR1 MNHEY, CDR2 SVGAGI. CDR3 nucleotides: TGTGCCAGGCTCCGCTCCGGGACTAGGGTCTACGAGCAGTACTTC. It translates to CARLRSGTRVYEQYF.

The rearrangement links TRBV20-1 to TRBJ1-5; TRBD1 might be the D (6 bases). V was clipped by 6 bases and J by 4 bases, with 13 bases between them. CDR1 is DFQATT, CDR2 SNEGSKA, per germline (reference sequence). The CDR3 totals 13 residues. CDR3 region: CSARYRANQPQHF. The CDR3 bases are TGCAGTGCCCGATACAGGGCTAATCAGCCCCAGCATTTT.

This chain uses TRBV6-1 with TRBJ2-6; 7 positions match TRBD1. The CDR3 runs 17 residues. Per germline, CDR1 MNHNS and CDR2 SASEGT. V was pared by 6 bases and J by 0 bases, with 8 bases of the junction left unmatched. CDR3: CASSDRALISGANVLTF. Here the CDR3 DNA reads TGTGCCAGCAGCGACAGGGCACTAATCTCTGGGGCCAACGTCCTGACTTTC.

The chain is built from TRBV6-1 and TRBJ2-1; 13 nucleotides line up with TRBD2. J lost 5 bases, V lost 3 bases, and 4 bases had no gene match. Germline assignment: CDR1 MNHNS and CDR2 SASEGT. The CDR3 runs to 16 residues. The CDR3 DNA is TGTGCCAGCAGTGATCGACTAGCGGGAGGAGACAATGAGCAGTTCTTC. This gives the protein CASSDRLAGGDNEQFF.

The V and J genes are TRBV20-1 and TRBJ1-1; D unresolved. The V gene lost 6 bases and the J gene lost 1 base, with 12 bases spanning the gap. CDR3 length: 13 residues. Germline V gene sequence: CDR1 DFQATT, CDR2 SNEGSKA (reference sequence). The CDR3 sequence is CSATIFENTEAFF. DNA for the CDR3: TGCAGTGCCACAATCTTCGAGAACACTGAAGCTTTCTTT.

This clonotype was seen just once. The genes are TRBV11-2 and TRBJ1-1; D gene unclear. The CDR3 covers 12 residues. CDR1 is SGHAT, CDR2 FQNNGV, per germline. Trimming took off 2 bases at V and 11 bases at J, with 12 bases between the two ends. CDR3 in amino acids: CASSLLDGAAFF. The CDR3, as DNA: TGTGCCAGCAGCTTACTCGACGGAGCCGCTTTCTTT.

The chain links TRBV18 to TRBJ2-1; D is undetermined. V was shortened by 0 bases and J by 6 bases, with 12 bases between the two germline ends. CDR3 size: 15 residues. CDR1 KGHSH and CDR2 LQKENI come from the germline V gene. This chain's CDR3 is CASSPPAGVPNEQFF. The CDR3 coding sequence is TGTGCCAGCTCACCACCGGCTGGGGTCCCCAATGAGCAGTTCTTC.

The chain recombines TRBV2 with TRBJ2-2; D remains unclear. This CDR3 spans 12 amino acids. Germline CDR1 and CDR2: SNHLY and FYNNEI. The V and J ends lost 3 bases and 6 bases respectively, with 5 bases between them. Here the CDR3 reads CASSDPAGELFF. The DNA for the CDR3 is TGTGCCAGCAGTGACCCTGCCGGGGAGCTGTTTTTT.

The V and J genes are TRBV2 and TRBJ1-6, with 11 bases lining up with TRBD1. Trimming took 6 bases from V and 10 from J; bases not matched to a gene: 5. The CDR3 length is 14 residues. In germline, CDR1 is SNHLY, CDR2 FYNNEI. The CDR3 sequence: CASRRTGGNSPLHF. The CDR3 nucleotides are TGTGCCAGCAGGAGGACAGGGGGCAACTCACCCCTCCACTTT.